The T cell receptor (beta chain) described here comes from a study of T cells in localized non-small cell lung cancer. About this clone: Its antigen remains unknown.

Study-wide results and caveats: Tumor samples were not multi-region, leaving intratumor heterogeneity unexcluded.

This table comes from immunoSEQ multiplex PCR, and its TCRdb copy is limited to in-frame clones, with some not included. The sample contains 53,000 or so clones, about nine tenths of which appear only once. The trim removed 4 bases at V and 1 base at J, leaving 4 bases unmatched. The germline V gene has CDR1 SEHNR and CDR2 FQNEAQ (reference sequence). The CDR3 contains 15 residues. The specimen comprised peripheral blood, sampled before any cancer treatment. This chain joins TRBV7-9 and TRBJ1-1; 9 bases fit TRBD1. The receptor's source is a man aged 40 to 75 with stage I lung adenocarcinoma. For the CDR3, the DNA is TGTGCCAGCAGCTGGGGACAGGGTAAGAACACTGAAGCTTTCTTT. Its translation: CASSWGQGKNTEAFF.